The 8 T cell receptor beta chains reported below all come from one sample, sequenced in a study of blood T cell repertoires in COVID-19. Sequencing was performed with immunoSEQ multiplex PCR; in TCRdb, only in-frame clones are kept and a portion is missing. The repertoire holds some 170,000 clones, with 65% to 90% as singletons. Sequenced sample: PBMCs or T cells enriched from blood (not recorded which). The receptors derive from a man aged 45-60 years who had recovered from COVID-19.

The V call is TRBV29-1, the J call TRBJ2-3; TRBD2 aligns across 12 bases. This CDR3 has 16 amino acids. Unmatched junction bases numbered 8, after V lost 6 bases and J lost 1 base. Germline CDR1 and CDR2: SQVTM and ANQGSEA. The CDR3 DNA reads TGCAGCGTGCGCATACTAGCGGGGGGAGGCACAGATACGCAGTATTTT. Protein sequence: CSVRILAGGGTDTQYF.

The chain uses TRBV6-1 and TRBJ2-3, with 14 bases fitting TRBD2. Germline loops: CDR1 MNHNS, CDR2 SASEGT. The CDR3 sequence is 16 residues long. The trim removed 4 bases at V and 9 bases at J, leaving 9 bases unmatched. CDR3 sequence: CASSARTSGGKGTQYF. The CDR3 DNA follows: TGTGCCAGCAGTGCCAGGACTAGCGGGGGGAAGGGGACGCAGTATTTT.

The chain joins TRBV18 to TRBJ1-1; D is uncertain. Germline CDR1 is KGHSH and CDR2 is LQKENI. CDR3 size: 12 residues. Trimming left V 6 bases short and J 7 bases short, with 12 bases between. Here the CDR3 DNA reads TGTGCCAGCTCCCCCTTAGCGGGTGAAGCTTTCTTT. Translated, it gives CASSPLAGEAFF.

The chain is built from TRBV7-6 and TRBJ1-3; D is possibly TRBD1 (6 bases). V was trimmed by 4 bases and J by 0 bases, leaving 16 bases between them. This CDR3 spans 17 amino acids. Germline CDR1 is SGHVS and CDR2 is FNYEAQ. The CDR3 reads CASSSWGGGSSGNTIYF. The CDR3 bases are TGTGCCAGCAGCTCCTGGGGAGGGGGAAGCTCTGGAAACACCATATATTTT.

The V call is TRBV2, the J call TRBJ2-5, with TRBD2 as a possible D gene (5 bases). The CDR3 is 13 residues long. The germline V and J ends were trimmed by 4 bases and 4 bases, with 10 bases remaining between them. Germline V gives CDR1 SNHLY, CDR2 FYNNEI. The CDR3 here is CASSGGERETQYF. DNA of the CDR3: TGTGCCAGCAGTGGTGGGGAGCGAGAGACCCAGTACTTC.

The chain recombines TRBV5-4 with TRBJ2-1; 12 nucleotides agree with TRBD2. This CDR3 has 17 amino acids. V was pared by 4 bases and J by 0 bases, with 5 bases of the junction left unmatched. The germline CDR1 and CDR2 sequences are SGHNT and YYREEE (reference sequence). DNA for the CDR3: TGTGCCAGCAGCCGCGGACTAGCGGGGAGCTCCTACAATGAGCAGTTCTTC. Protein: CASSRGLAGSSYNEQFF.

The V and J genes are TRBV27 and TRBJ2-5; a weak D match, TRBD1 (6 bases). The CDR3 covers 13 residues. Germline V CDR1 and CDR2: MNHEY, SMNVEV (reference sequence). The V gene lost 6 bases and the J gene lost 5 bases, with 13 bases spanning the gap. CDR3 DNA sequence: TGTGCCAGCAGCACAGGGTTCGTGGAGACCCAGTACTTC. This translates into CASSTGFVETQYF.

This chain connects TRBV9 to TRBJ1-4; D gene unclear. Germline values: CDR1 SGDLS, CDR2 YYNGEE. V dropped 7 bases and J dropped 3 bases, with 10 bases sitting between them. The CDR3 sequence is 13 residues long. The CDR3 DNA reads as TGTGCCAGCTCGGGGATCCCTAATGAAAAACTGTTTTTT. Its translation: CASSGIPNEKLFF.